This T cell receptor (beta chain) originates from a study of cytomegalovirus exposure and HLA in healthy donors. As for the study in general: Early on, a data release was issued that held some 91 million unique TCRs from HLA-typed donors.

V lost 4 bases and J 6 bases, leaving 15 bases between the germline ends. In germline, CDR1 is SGHVS, CDR2 FQNEAQ. This CDR3 spans 14 amino acids. Both 60 Vbeta primers and 13 Jbeta primers went into the PCR. Sequencing used immunoSEQ multiplex PCR; TCRdb keeps in-frame clones, though not all of them. The sample contains under 200,000 clones, roughly 77% of which appear only once. Concerning this clone itself: Its antigen is unknown.

Notes on the study in general: Rare sequences made up most TCRs, while some public TCRs were found in many donors.

This TCR was recovered from a woman aged 40 to 55 in good health and CMV-seropositive. The sequencing sample was made of PBMCs. This rearrangement joins TRBV7-8 to TRBJ1-2; possibly TRBD1 for D (6 bases). The CDR3: CASSSSTGSNGYTF. As DNA, the CDR3 is TGTGCCAGCAGCTCGTCAACAGGGAGCAATGGCTACACCTTC.